Listed here are 22 T cell receptor beta chains from one sample, sequenced in a study of vaccination effects on CD4 cells after COVID-19. Which antigens these TCRs recognize remains unknown. Measured with immunoSEQ multiplex PCR; TCRdb has only the in-frame clones, and not every one. The sample holds more than 25,000 clones, around 70% seen once. Prior to sequencing, the ViraFEST assay stimulated PBMC with viral peptide pools, which expanded the antigen-specific CD4+ T cells. CD4+ T cells were isolated after around 10 days of culture. Sample: CD4+ T cells from PBMCs cultured with HCoV-229E spike peptides, taken before COVID-19 vaccination. The receptors shown here come from a human donor who received a COVID-19 vaccine.

The rearrangement uses TRBV4-1 and TRBJ1-5; TRBD1 matches at 7 bases. CDR3 length equals 15 residues. V lost 4 bases to trimming and J lost 7 bases; unmatched junction nucleotides: 10. Germline lookup yields CDR1 MGHRA and CDR2 YSYEKL. CDR3 amino acids: CASSPYSGGGQPQHF. CDR3 DNA: TGCGCCAGCAGCCCCTACTCAGGGGGGGGCCAGCCCCAGCATTTT.

The chain's CDR3 is CASSSYVGEQFF. DNA of the CDR3: TGTGCCAGCAGCTCCTATGTAGGGGAGCAGTTCTTC. The V gene is TRBV7-2, the J gene TRBJ2-1; no firm D call. Trimming removed 4 bases from V and 10 bases from J, with 11 bases in between. CDR1 is SGHTA and CDR2 is FQGNSA in the germline V gene. CDR3 length equals 12 residues. Looking up the rest from reference TRBV7-2 and TRBJ2-1 gives the full variable domain: GAGVSQSPSNKVTEKGKDVELRCDPISGHTALYWYRQSLGQGLEFLIYFQGNSAPDKSGLPSDRFSAERTGGSVSTLTIQRTQQEDSAVYLCASSSYVGEQFFGPGTRLTVL.

This clone was picked up a small number of times. This chain connects TRBV3-1 (or the pseudogene TRBV3-2) to TRBJ1-1, with 11 bases identical to TRBD1. The CDR3 has 18 amino acids. Germline assignment: CDR1 LGHDT and CDR2 YNNKEL (reference sequence). V was pared by 1 base and J by 2 bases, with 9 bases of the junction left unmatched. CDR3 nucleotide sequence: TGTGCCAGCAGCCAAGCCGGGACAGGGGGAGGACTTAACACTGAAGCTTTCTTT. Translating it yields CASSQAGTGGGLNTEAFF.

The J gene is TRBJ2-2, the V gene TRBV7-3; 7 positions agree with TRBD1. With V trimmed by 0 bases and J by 6 bases, 1 base remained unmatched. Germline lookup yields CDR1 SGHTA and CDR2 FQGTGA. This CDR3 contains 14 residues. The CDR3 here is CASSLTGGPGELFF. As DNA, the CDR3 is TGTGCCAGCAGCTTAACAGGGGGCCCCGGGGAGCTGTTTTTT. The variable domain in full, with the rest retrieved from reference TRBV7-3 and TRBJ2-2, is GAGVSQTPSNKVTEKGKYVELRCDPISGHTALYWYRQSLGQGPEFLIYFQGTGAADDSGLPNDRFFAVRPEGSVSTLKIQRTERGDSAVYLCASSLTGGPGELFFGEGSRLTVL.

The chain couples TRBV5-4 to TRBJ2-7; possibly TRBD2 for D (5 bases). The V and J ends lost 0 bases and 6 bases respectively, with 10 bases between them. CDR1 is SGHNT and CDR2 is YYREEE in the germline V gene (reference sequence). CDR3 size: 13 residues. The CDR3 region is CASSLGLEGEQYF. The CDR3 DNA follows: TGTGCCAGCAGCTTGGGCCTCGAGGGCGAGCAGTACTTC.

This clone was seen a handful of times. The chain recombines TRBV2 with TRBJ1-6, with 8 bases that match TRBD1. Germline lookup yields CDR1 SNHLY and CDR2 FYNNEI. CDR3 size: 15 residues. V gave up 1 base and J gave up 9 bases; unmatched junction bases: 5. CDR3 sequence (DNA): TGTGCCAGCAGTGAAGGAGGACAGGGAGGTTCACCCCTCCACTTT. Its translation is CASSEGGQGGSPLHF.

The chain is built from TRBV15 and TRBJ2-5, with 7 bases matching TRBD2. This CDR3 is built from 14 residues. Per germline, CDR1 LNHNV and CDR2 YYDKDF (reference sequence). J gave up 6 bases and V 0 bases, and 4 bases lay outside the gene matches. CDR3 sequence: CATSRDQGGKTQYF. The CDR3 nucleotides are TGTGCCACCAGCAGAGATCAGGGAGGGAAGACCCAGTACTTC.

In this sample, this clone turned up a few times. This chain links TRBV2 with TRBJ2-3; perhaps TRBD1 as D (6 bases). From germline, CDR1 is SNHLY and CDR2 FYNNEI. V dropped 6 bases and J dropped 1 base, with 14 bases sitting between them. The CDR3 loop spans 15 amino acids. CDR3 coding DNA: TGTGCCAGCAGGCCCTTACAGGGAGGCACAGATACGCAGTATTTT. Translated, it gives CASRPLQGGTDTQYF.

The chain joins TRBV20-1 to TRBJ1-1, with TRBD1 as a possible D gene (6 bases). This CDR3 comprises 10 residues. From germline, CDR1 is DFQATT and CDR2 SNEGSKA (reference sequence). Here the CDR3 DNA reads TGCAGCACAGGGTACACTGAAGCTTTCTTT. It yields the protein CSTGYTEAFF.

By its share, this clone is medium-sized (0.01 to 0.1%). V and J are TRBV7-2 and TRBJ2-7; D is unclear. This CDR3 comprises 12 residues. V dropped 6 bases and J dropped 2 bases, with 8 bases sitting between them. Germline V gene data show CDR1 as SGHTA and CDR2 as FQGNSA. CDR3 amino acids: CASSFDAYEQYF. Here the CDR3 DNA reads TGTGCCAGCAGTTTCGATGCCTACGAGCAGTACTTC.

V usage is TRBV30 and J usage is TRBJ1-1, with D maybe TRBD1 (5 bases). The V and J ends lost 4 bases and 5 bases respectively, with 23 bases between them. Per the germline V gene, CDR1 is GTSNPN and CDR2 is SVGIG (reference sequence). The CDR3 sequence is 16 residues long. The CDR3 sequence: CAWMGGDEEGRTEAFF. CDR3 sequence (DNA): TGTGCCTGGATGGGGGGAGACGAGGAGGGTCGGACTGAAGCTTTCTTT.

As concerns this clone: The sample has other DNA sequences that encode this CDR3 too. The chain has TRBV15 and TRBJ2-3; D may match TRBD1 or TRBD2 (6 bases each). Germline CDR1 and CDR2: LNHNV and YYDKDF (reference sequence). V shed 0 bases and J shed 3 bases, with 13 bases lying between them. The CDR3 has 16 amino acids. CDR3: CATSRDTGARTDTQYF. Written as DNA, the CDR3 is TGTGCCACCAGCAGAGATACGGGGGCAAGGACAGATACGCAGTATTTT.

This clone showed up just once. J is TRBJ2-5 and V is TRBV15; 15 bases line up with TRBD2. The germline V gene encodes CDR1 LNHNV and CDR2 YYDKDF (reference sequence). CDR3 length: 16 amino acids. V dropped 3 bases and J dropped 5; count of bases not matched to a gene: 4. The CDR3 DNA follows: TGTGCCACCAGCAGGTCCGGGACTAGCGGGAGGGAGACCCAGTACTTC. Encoded protein: CATSRSGTSGRETQYF.

The chain uses TRBV3-1 (or the pseudogene TRBV3-2) and TRBJ1-2; 12 positions match TRBD1. Germline CDR1 and CDR2: LGHDT and YNNKEL (reference sequence). The CDR3 runs 17 residues. V lost 1 base, J lost 8 bases, and 11 bases stayed unmatched. The CDR3 DNA sequence: TGTGCCAGCAGCCAAGCGTTACCGGGACAGGGGGCTGGAGGCTACACCTTC. It is translated as CASSQALPGQGAGGYTF.

This sequence joins TRBV6-2 or TRBV6-3 and TRBJ1-1, with 10 bases identical to TRBD1. V lost 7 bases to trimming and J lost 4 bases; unmatched junction nucleotides: 9. The CDR3 is 15 residues long. CDR1 is MNHEY and CDR2 is SVGEGT in the germline V gene. In DNA, the CDR3 is TGTGCCAGCACCCCCGACAGGGGGCGCATCACTGAAGCTTTCTTT. It encodes CASTPDRGRITEAFF.

The gene calls are TRBV6-5 and TRBJ2-3; TRBD2 matches at 8 bases. This CDR3 spans 15 amino acids. The germline CDR1 and CDR2 sequences are MNHEY and SVGAGI. V lost 0 bases and J lost 3; bases outside the gene matches: 2. The CDR3 sequence is CASSYSGTRTDTQYF. The CDR3 region has the DNA TGTGCCAGCAGTTACTCTGGGACTAGGACAGATACGCAGTATTTT.

The gene calls are TRBV6-6 and TRBJ2-1; 9 nucleotides align to TRBD1. The CDR3 sequence is 15 residues long. Germline V gives CDR1 MNHNY, CDR2 SVGAGI (reference sequence). With V trimmed by 6 bases and J by 10 bases, 13 bases remained unmatched. CDR3: CASSSGQGRLGEQFF. As DNA, the CDR3 is TGTGCCAGCAGCTCAGGACAGGGGCGCCTGGGGGAGCAGTTCTTC.

J is TRBJ1-2 and V is TRBV30; tentative D call: TRBD1 (6 bases). Germline-derived CDR1 and CDR2 are GTSNPN and SVGIG (reference sequence). V was clipped by 5 bases and J by 14 bases, with 15 bases between them. The CDR3 spans 10 residues. The CDR3 DNA sequence: TGTGCCTGGGACAGGCCTCCGATTACCTTC. It codes for CAWDRPPITF.

The genes are TRBV20-1 and TRBJ1-4, with D tentatively TRBD1 (6 bases). There are 13 residues in the CDR3. Germline CDR1 and CDR2: DFQATT and SNEGSKA (reference sequence). Trimming cost V 3 bases and J 12 bases, with 17 bases left between them. CDR3 protein: CSASRGHEEELFF. Here the CDR3 DNA reads TGCAGTGCTAGTCGGGGACACGAGGAGGAACTGTTTTTT.

The DNA for the CDR3 is TGTGCCAGCAGTTTAACTGACCGTGCTGAAGCTTTCTTT. Amino acid sequence: CASSLTDRAEAFF. The rearrangement links TRBV28 to TRBJ1-1; D is undetermined. Trimming took off 2 bases at V and 6 bases at J, with 10 bases between the two ends. CDR3 length: 13 residues. Germline assignment: CDR1 MDHEN and CDR2 SYDVKM.

This sequence joins TRBV21-1 and TRBJ1-2; the table's D gene call, TRBD1, was not cross checked with the DNA. TRBV21-1 corresponds to a pseudogene. CDR3 size: 15 residues. The CDR3 here is CASSLRDRSLYGYTF. CDR3 nucleotides: TGTGCCAGCAGCCTTCGAGACAGGAGCCTCTATGGCTACACCTTC.

This sequence joins TRBV30 and TRBJ1-3; 10 positions match TRBD1. Germline V gene data show CDR1 as GTSNPN and CDR2 as SVGIG (reference sequence). The CDR3 consists of 14 residues. The junction had 4 bases not matched to a gene; V was cut back by 5 bases and J by 3 bases. The CDR3 DNA is TGTGCCTGGTCCGGGACAGGGGTTGGAAACACCATATATTTT. Its protein is CAWSGTGVGNTIYF.